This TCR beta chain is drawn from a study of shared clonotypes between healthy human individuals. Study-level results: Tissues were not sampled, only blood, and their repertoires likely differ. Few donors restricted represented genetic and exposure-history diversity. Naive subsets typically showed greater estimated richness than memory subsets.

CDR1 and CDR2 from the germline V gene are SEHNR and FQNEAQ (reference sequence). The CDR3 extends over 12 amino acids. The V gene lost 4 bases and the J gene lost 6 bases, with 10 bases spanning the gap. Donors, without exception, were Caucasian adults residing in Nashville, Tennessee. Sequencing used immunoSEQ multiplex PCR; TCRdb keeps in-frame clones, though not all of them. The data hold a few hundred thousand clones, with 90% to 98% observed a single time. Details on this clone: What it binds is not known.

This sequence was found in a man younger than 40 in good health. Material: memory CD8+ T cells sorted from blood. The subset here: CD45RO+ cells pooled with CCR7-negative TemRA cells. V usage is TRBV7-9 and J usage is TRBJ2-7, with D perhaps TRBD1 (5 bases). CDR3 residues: CASSSGWGEQYF. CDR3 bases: TGTGCCAGCAGCTCAGGGTGGGGCGAGCAGTACTTC.